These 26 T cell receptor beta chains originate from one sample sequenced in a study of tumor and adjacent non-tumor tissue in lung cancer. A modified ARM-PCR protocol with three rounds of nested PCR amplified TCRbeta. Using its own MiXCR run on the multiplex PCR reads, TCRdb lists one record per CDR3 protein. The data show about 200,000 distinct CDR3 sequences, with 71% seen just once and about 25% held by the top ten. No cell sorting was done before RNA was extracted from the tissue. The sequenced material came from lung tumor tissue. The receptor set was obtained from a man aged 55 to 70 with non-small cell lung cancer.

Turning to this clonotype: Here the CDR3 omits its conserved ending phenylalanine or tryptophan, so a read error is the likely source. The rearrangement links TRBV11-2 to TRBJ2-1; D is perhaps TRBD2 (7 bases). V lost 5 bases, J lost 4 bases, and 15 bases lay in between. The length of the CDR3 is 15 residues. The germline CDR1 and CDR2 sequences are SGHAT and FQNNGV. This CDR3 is CASSPSGGAYNEQFL. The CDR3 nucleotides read TGTGCCAGCAGCCCCTCGGGGGGCGCTTACAATGAGCAGTTCCTC.

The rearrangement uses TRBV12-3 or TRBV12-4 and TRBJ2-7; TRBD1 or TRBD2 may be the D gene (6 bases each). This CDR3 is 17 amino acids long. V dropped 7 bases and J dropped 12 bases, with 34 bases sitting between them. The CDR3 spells CASKGSLEGVPYFPRYF. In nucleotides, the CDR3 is TGTGCCAGCAAGGGTAGTTTGGAGGGGGTCCCTTACTTCCCGCGGTACTTC.

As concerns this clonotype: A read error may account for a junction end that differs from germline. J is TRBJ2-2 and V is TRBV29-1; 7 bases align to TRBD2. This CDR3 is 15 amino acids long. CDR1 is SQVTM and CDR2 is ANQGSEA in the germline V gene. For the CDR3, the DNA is TGCATCGTCCTAACGGCTAGCGGTAACACCGGGGGGCTGTTTTTT. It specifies CIVLTASGNTGGLFF.

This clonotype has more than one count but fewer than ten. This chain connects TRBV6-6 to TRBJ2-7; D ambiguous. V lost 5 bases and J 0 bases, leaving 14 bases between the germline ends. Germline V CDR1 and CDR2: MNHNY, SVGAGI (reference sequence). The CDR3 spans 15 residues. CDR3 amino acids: CASSRTESSSYEQYF. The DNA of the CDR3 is TGTGCCAGCAGTCGGACCGAATCCTCCTCCTACGAGCAGTACTTC.

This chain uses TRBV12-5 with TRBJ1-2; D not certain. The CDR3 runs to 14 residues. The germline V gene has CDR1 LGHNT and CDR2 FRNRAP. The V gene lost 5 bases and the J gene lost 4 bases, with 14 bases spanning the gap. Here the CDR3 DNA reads TGTGCTAGTGGTCCCAAGGGTGGAGGCTATGGCTACACCTTC. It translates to CASGPKGGGYGYTF.

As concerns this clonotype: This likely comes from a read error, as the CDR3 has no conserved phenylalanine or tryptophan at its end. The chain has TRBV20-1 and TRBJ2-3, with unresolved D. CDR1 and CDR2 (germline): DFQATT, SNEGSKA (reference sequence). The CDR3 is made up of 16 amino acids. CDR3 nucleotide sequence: TGTAGTGCTAATAATGGACCACTCTCTGAAACAGATACGCAGTATTAT. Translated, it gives CSANNGPLSETDTQYY.

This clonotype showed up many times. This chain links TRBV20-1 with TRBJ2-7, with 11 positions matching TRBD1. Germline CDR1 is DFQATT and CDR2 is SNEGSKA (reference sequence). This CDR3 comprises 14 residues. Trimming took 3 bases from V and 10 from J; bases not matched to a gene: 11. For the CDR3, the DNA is TGCAGTGCTAGGGGGGGGACAGGGGGTTTCGGACAGTACTTC. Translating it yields CSARGGTGGFGQYF.

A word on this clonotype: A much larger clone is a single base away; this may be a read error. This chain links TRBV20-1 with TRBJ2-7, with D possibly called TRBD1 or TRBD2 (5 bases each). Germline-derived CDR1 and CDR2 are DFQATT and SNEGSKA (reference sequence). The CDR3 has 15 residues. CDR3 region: CIARASGTHPGEQYF. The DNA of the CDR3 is TGCATTGCTAGAGCCTCCGGGACCCACCCTGGGGAGCAGTACTTC.

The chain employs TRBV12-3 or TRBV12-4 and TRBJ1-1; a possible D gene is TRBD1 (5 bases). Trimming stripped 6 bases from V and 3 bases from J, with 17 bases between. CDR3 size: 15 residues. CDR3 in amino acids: CASRGTGESYTEAFF. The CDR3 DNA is TGTGCCAGCAGGGGTACGGGGGAGAGCTACACTGAAGCTTTCTTT.

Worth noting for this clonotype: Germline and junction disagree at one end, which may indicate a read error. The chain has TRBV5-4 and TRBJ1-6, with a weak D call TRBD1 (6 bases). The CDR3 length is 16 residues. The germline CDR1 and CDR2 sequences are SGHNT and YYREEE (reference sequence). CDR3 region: CASNLEPYRENSPLQF. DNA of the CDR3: TGTGCCAGCAACTTGGAACCATACAGGGAGAATTCACCCCTCCAATTT.

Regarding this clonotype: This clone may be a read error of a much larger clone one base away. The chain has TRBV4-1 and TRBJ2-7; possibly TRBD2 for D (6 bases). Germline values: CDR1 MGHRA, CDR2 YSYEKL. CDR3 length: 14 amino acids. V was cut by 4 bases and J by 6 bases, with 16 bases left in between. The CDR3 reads CASSRGERASEQYF. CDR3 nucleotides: TGCGCCAGCAGCCGCGGGGAGAGGGCATCCGAGCAGTACTTC.

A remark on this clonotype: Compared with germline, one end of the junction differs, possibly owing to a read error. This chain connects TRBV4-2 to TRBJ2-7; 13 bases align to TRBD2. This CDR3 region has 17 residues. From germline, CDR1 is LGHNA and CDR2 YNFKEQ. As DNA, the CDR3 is TGTGCCAGCAGCCAAGAGAAACTAGCGGGGGGGCCGGGCGAGCAGAACTTC. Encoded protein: CASSQEKLAGGPGEQNF.

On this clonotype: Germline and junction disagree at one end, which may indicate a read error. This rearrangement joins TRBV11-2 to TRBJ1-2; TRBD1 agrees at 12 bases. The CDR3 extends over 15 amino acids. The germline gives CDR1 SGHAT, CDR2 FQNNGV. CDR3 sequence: CANSVPSGQGAGYAF. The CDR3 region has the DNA TGTGCCAACAGCGTCCCCTCGGGACAGGGGGCTGGCTACGCCTTC.

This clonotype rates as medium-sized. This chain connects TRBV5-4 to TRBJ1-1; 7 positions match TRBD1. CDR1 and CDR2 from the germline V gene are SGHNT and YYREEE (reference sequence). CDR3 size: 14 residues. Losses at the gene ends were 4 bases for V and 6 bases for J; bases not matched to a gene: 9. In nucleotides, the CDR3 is TGTGCCAGCAGCGCTACAGGGGTGCGTGCTGAAGCTTTCTTT. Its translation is CASSATGVRAEAFF.

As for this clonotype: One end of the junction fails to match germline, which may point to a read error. In nucleotides, the CDR3 is TGTACCAGCAGCCCTTGGACATGGATGAACACTGAAGCCTTCTTT. Encoded protein: CTSSPWTWMNTEAFF. The chain combines TRBV11-3 with TRBJ1-1, with D perhaps TRBD1 (5 bases). The CDR3 loop spans 15 amino acids. The germline V gene encodes CDR1 SGHNT and CDR2 YENEEA.

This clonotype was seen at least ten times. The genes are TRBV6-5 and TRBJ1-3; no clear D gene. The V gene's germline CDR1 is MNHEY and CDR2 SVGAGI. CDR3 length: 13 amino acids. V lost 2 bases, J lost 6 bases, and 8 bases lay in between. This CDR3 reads CASSYRSQNTIYF. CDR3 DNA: TGTGCCAGCAGTTACCGCAGCCAAAACACCATATATTTT.

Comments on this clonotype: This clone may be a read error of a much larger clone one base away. CDR3 amino acids: CTSNLRYF. The CDR3 region has the DNA TGCACCAGCAACCTGCGATACTTC. The chain employs TRBV1 and TRBJ2-7. TRBV1 constitutes a pseudogene. The CDR3 is made up of 8 amino acids.

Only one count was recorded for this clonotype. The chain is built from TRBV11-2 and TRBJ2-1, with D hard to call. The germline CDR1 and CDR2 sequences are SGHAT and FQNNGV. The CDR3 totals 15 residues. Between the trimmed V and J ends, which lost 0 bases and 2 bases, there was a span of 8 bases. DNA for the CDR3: TGTGCCAGCAGCTTAGACGGAATTACCTACAATGAGCAGTTCTTC. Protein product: CASSLDGITYNEQFF.

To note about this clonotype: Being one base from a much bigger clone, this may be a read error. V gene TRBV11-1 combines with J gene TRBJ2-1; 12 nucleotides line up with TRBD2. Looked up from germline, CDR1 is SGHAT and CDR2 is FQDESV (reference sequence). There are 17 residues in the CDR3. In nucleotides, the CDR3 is TGTACCAGCAGCTTAGAGACTAGCGGGAGCTCCTACAATGAGCAGTTCTTC. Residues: CTSSLETSGSSYNEQFF.

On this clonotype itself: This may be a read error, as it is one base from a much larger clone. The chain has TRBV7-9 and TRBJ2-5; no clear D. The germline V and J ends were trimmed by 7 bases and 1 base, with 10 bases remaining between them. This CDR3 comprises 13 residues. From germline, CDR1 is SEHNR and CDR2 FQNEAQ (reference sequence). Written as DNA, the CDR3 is TGTGCCAGCATCAACCCTTTCCAAGAGACCCAGTACTTC. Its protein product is CASINPFQETQYF.

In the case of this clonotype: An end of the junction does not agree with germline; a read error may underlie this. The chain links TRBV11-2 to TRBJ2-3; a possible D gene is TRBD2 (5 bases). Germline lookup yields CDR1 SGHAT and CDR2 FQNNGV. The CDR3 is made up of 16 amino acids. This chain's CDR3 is CASSLSVRSSTDTQYF. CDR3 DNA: TGTGCCAGCAGTTTAAGCGTGCGTTCTAGCACAGATACACAGTATTTT.

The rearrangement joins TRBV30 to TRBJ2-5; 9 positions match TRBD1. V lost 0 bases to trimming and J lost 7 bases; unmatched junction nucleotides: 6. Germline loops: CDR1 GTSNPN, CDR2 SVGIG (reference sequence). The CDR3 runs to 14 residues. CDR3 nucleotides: TGTGCCTGGAGTGTAATGGGACAGGGAGGGACCCAGTACTTC. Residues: CAWSVMGQGGTQYF.

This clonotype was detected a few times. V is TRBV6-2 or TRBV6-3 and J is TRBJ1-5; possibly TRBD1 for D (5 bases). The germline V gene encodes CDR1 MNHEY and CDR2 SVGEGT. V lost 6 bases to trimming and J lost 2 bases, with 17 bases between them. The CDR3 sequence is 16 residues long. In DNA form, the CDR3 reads TGTGCCAGCAGCCGCCCCACGGGGGGTCGCAATCAGCCCCAGCATTTT. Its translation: CASSRPTGGRNQPQHF.

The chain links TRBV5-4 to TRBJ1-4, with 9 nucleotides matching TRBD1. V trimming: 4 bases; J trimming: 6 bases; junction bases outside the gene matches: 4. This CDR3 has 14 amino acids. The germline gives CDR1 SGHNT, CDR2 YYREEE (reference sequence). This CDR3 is CASSQQGADEKLFF. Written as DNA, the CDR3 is TGTGCCAGCAGCCAACAGGGGGCAGATGAAAAACTGTTTTTT.

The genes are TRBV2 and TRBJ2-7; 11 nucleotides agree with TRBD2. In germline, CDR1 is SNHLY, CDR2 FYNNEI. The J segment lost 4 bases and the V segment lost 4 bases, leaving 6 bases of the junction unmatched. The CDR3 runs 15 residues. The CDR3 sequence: CASSVGTSGSYEQYF. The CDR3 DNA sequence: TGTGCCAGCAGTGTAGGGACTAGCGGCTCGTACGAGCAGTACTTC.

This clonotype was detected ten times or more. The DNA for the CDR3 is TGCGCCAGCAGTGAGTCAGTAGGGCCCAGGGAGACCCAGTACTTC. Translation gives CASSESVGPRETQYF. The chain employs TRBV10-1 and TRBJ2-5, with D unresolved. The V end lost 0 bases, the J end lost 5 bases, and 13 bases lay between the germline ends. CDR1 is WNHNN, CDR2 SYGVQD, per germline (reference sequence). This CDR3 region has 15 residues.